This T cell receptor (beta chain) appears in the sequencing data of a study of blood T cell repertoires in COVID-19. Sequencing used immunoSEQ multiplex PCR; TCRdb keeps in-frame clones, though not all of them. Of some 290,000 clones listed, 90% are singletons. CDR1 is SGHTA and CDR2 is FQGTGA in the germline V gene. The V end lost 4 bases, the J end lost 6 bases, and 12 bases lay between the germline ends. The length of the CDR3 is 13 residues. The chain joins TRBV7-3 to TRBJ1-2; TRBD1 might be the D (5 bases). Source material: PBMCs or T cells enriched from blood (not recorded which). The source of this sequence is a woman in her thirties who had been exposed to COVID-19. CDR3 sequence (DNA): TGTGCCAGCAGCTACAACAGGTTGCATGGCTACACCTTC. This codes for CASSYNRLHGYTF.